Detailed here is one T cell receptor beta chain. The antigen is unknown. Libraries were prepared by immunoSEQ multiplex PCR; TCRdb keeps only in-frame clonotypes and omits some of them. The profile shows some 5,800 clones, about 85% of them singletons. Germline-derived CDR1 and CDR2 are KGHSH and LQKENI. CDR3 size: 16 residues. Trimming removed 3 bases from V and 10 bases from J; junction bases left unmatched: 14. The normal lung sample lay at least 3 cm, and maximally far, from the tumour. Template was genomic DNA from frozen, unsorted single-cell suspensions. These data originate in a study of immune cell composition in non-small cell lung cancer. Study context: Lung adenocarcinoma or squamous carcinoma made up most tumours.

Points from the study as a whole: Squamous carcinomas (75%) more often had tumour-associated clones >0.5% than adenocarcinomas (roughly 35%).

The chain joins TRBV18 to TRBJ2-1; 8 bases agree with TRBD2. The receptor comes from a human donor with non-small cell lung cancer. Sequencing used non-adjacent lung tissue. The CDR3 DNA sequence: TGTGCCAGCTCACCCCCCGGGACTAGGGCCCAATTCGAGCAGTTCTTC. Protein product: CASSPPGTRAQFEQFF. Full variable domain (rest looked up from reference TRBV18 and TRBJ2-1): NAGVMQNPRHLVRRRGQEARLRCSPMKGHSHVYWYRQLPEEGLKFMVYLQKENIIDESGMPKERFSAEFPKEGPSILRIQQVVRGDSAAYFCASSPPGTRAQFEQFFGPGTRLTVL.